Following are 20 T cell receptor beta chains from one sample sequenced in a study of shared clonotypes between healthy human individuals. The assay was immunoSEQ multiplex PCR, and TCRdb's table has in-frame clones only and misses some. The sample comprises approximately 2,000,000 clones, about nine tenths of which are singletons, and roughly 0.34% rests with the top ten. Specimen: naive CD4+ T cells from PBMCs. Subset defined: CD45RA+ positively selected. The source of these receptors is a young man in good health. Some clones in this sample may be carry-over from other donors' samples.

The chain is built from TRBV28 and TRBJ2-3, with 10 bases that match TRBD2. Germline V gene data show CDR1 as MDHEN and CDR2 as SYDVKM. This CDR3 has 14 residues. J was trimmed by 1 base and V by 7 bases; bases with no gene match: 2. CDR3 sequence: CASIGLAGTDTQYF. Here the CDR3 DNA reads TGTGCCAGCATTGGACTAGCGGGCACAGATACGCAGTATTTT.

About this clone itself: Other nucleotide sequences in the sample specify the same CDR3. The chain joins TRBV18 to TRBJ2-3; 13 nucleotides agree with TRBD2. Germline values: CDR1 KGHSH, CDR2 LQKENI. V was pared by 1 base and J by 4 bases, with 2 bases of the junction left unmatched. The length of the CDR3 is 16 residues. CDR3 DNA: TGTGCCAGCTCACCACGACTAGCGGGAGGAGCAGATACGCAGTATTTT. Translated: CASSPRLAGGADTQYF.

The J gene is TRBJ1-3, the V gene TRBV30; 7 positions agree with TRBD1. The germline V gene has CDR1 GTSNPN and CDR2 SVGIG (reference sequence). V trimming: 3 bases; J trimming: 1 base; junction bases outside the gene matches: 6. The CDR3 sequence is 15 residues long. For the CDR3, the DNA is TGTGCCTGGAGGGGACAGCTTGGGTCTGGAAACACCATATATTTT. The encoded protein is CAWRGQLGSGNTIYF.

The CDR3 region is CASSIHGSTDTQYF. The CDR3, as DNA: TGTGCCAGCAGCATACACGGAAGCACAGATACGCAGTATTTT. This chain uses TRBV5-4 with TRBJ2-3; D is uncertain. Trimming took 4 bases from V and 0 from J, leaving 9 bases between them. This CDR3 is 14 amino acids long. Germline values: CDR1 SGHNT, CDR2 YYREEE (reference sequence).

This chain connects TRBV2 to TRBJ1-1, with D unclear. The length of the CDR3 is 11 residues. The V and J ends lost 8 bases and 6 bases respectively, with 10 bases between them. CDR1 is SNHLY, CDR2 FYNNEI, per germline. The CDR3 DNA follows: TGTGCCAGCGCCCTTTTGGCTGAAGCTTTCTTT. It specifies CASALLAEAFF.

The V call is TRBV19, the J call TRBJ2-5; D remains ambiguous. The V and J ends lost 0 bases and 3 bases respectively, with 5 bases between them. There are 13 residues in the CDR3. Germline V gives CDR1 LNHDA, CDR2 SQIVND (reference sequence). CDR3 sequence (DNA): TGTGCCAGTAGTATAGACCCTGAAGAGACCCAGTACTTC. It specifies CASSIDPEETQYF.

Note on this clone: Other DNA sequences of this sample code for an identical CDR3. The chain uses TRBV7-2 and TRBJ2-5; maybe TRBD2 (6 bases). The CDR3 is 12 residues long. Trimming took off 4 bases at V and 5 bases at J, with 8 bases between the two ends. Germline CDR1 and CDR2: SGHTA and FQGNSA. CDR3 protein: CASSSGRETQYF. The DNA for the CDR3 is TGTGCCAGCAGCTCGGGGAGGGAGACCCAGTACTTC.

J is TRBJ2-7 and V is TRBV6-5, with TRBD1 as a possible D gene (6 bases). The CDR3 has 15 amino acids. The germline V gene has CDR1 MNHEY and CDR2 SVGAGI. V gave up 0 bases and J gave up 4 bases, with 13 bases separating them. In DNA, the CDR3 is TGTGCCAGCAGTTACTCGGCACAGGGAGTGTACGAGCAGTACTTC. Translating it yields CASSYSAQGVYEQYF.

The CDR3 DNA is TGCGCCAGCAGCCAAGGGAACAGGGGATACACCGGGGAGCTGTTTTTT. Translated: CASSQGNRGYTGELFF. The rearrangement joins TRBV4-1 to TRBJ2-2; TRBD1 matches at 7 bases. V was clipped by 1 base and J by 3 bases; unmatched bases: 5. CDR3 size: 16 residues. Germline values: CDR1 MGHRA, CDR2 YSYEKL.

The CDR3 reads CASSLGATELGGELFF. The CDR3, as DNA: TGTGCCAGCAGCTTAGGCGCGACAGAGCTAGGCGGGGAGCTGTTTTTT. The V call is TRBV7-7, the J call TRBJ2-2, with a possible D match to TRBD1 (5 bases). V was pared by 1 base and J by 7 bases, with 16 bases between. CDR1 and CDR2 from the germline V gene are SSHAT and FNYEAQ (reference sequence). The CDR3 is 16 amino acids. Together with reference TRBV7-7 and TRBJ2-2, the CDR3 gives the full variable domain: GAGVSQSPRYKVTKRGQDVTLRCDPISSHATLYWYQQALGQGPEFLTYFNYEAQPDKSGLPSDRFSAERPEGSISTLTIQRTEQRDSAMYRCASSLGATELGGELFFGEGSRLTVL.

A few counts support this clone. The chain has TRBV5-1 and TRBJ2-1; 8 bases are a match to TRBD1. V shed 2 bases and J 9 bases; nucleotides not matched to a gene: 10. There are 15 residues in the CDR3. Germline V CDR1 and CDR2: SGHRS, YFSETQ. DNA for the CDR3: TGCGCCAGCAGCTTAGGACAGGGTGCAGGCGGTGAGCAGTTCTTC. Protein: CASSLGQGAGGEQFF.

V usage is TRBV7-9 and J usage is TRBJ2-7; the D gene is possibly TRBD2 (6 bases). The CDR3 runs 13 residues. Germline CDR1 SEHNR, CDR2 FQNEAQ (reference sequence). V lost 11 bases and J lost 3, with 17 bases in between. CDR3 in amino acids: CALSTGGGYEQYF. CDR3 sequence (DNA): TGTGCCCTTTCAACCGGGGGAGGCTACGAGCAGTACTTC.

The chain uses TRBV4-1 and TRBJ2-3; D not certain. V gave up 1 base and J gave up 2 bases, with 7 bases separating them. The CDR3 is 14 residues long. CDR1 and CDR2 from the germline V gene are MGHRA and YSYEKL. The CDR3 DNA is TGCGCCAGCAGCCAAGGATGGTCCACAGATACGCAGTATTTT. Translating gives CASSQGWSTDTQYF.

Points on this clone: At the DNA level, this CDR3 is encoded by other sequences in the same sample as well. This chain joins TRBV5-1 and TRBJ2-2; D unresolved. The CDR3 consists of 16 residues. Germline-derived CDR1 and CDR2 are SGHRS and YFSETQ. Trimming stripped 0 bases from V and 2 bases from J, with 11 bases between. CDR3 DNA: TGCGCCAGCAGCTTGGTCGCAGGCCGAAACACCGGGGAGCTGTTTTTT. Its translation: CASSLVAGRNTGELFF.

To note about this clone: Sequence at one end of the junction differs from germline and may be a read error. This chain connects TRBV5-1 to TRBJ1-2; D is unclear. CDR1 is SGHRS, CDR2 YFSETQ, per germline. This CDR3 is built from 13 residues. Written as DNA, the CDR3 is TGCGCCAGCAGCTTGACAGATAACAATGGCTACACCTTC. Its protein product is CASSLTDNNGYTF.

The V call is TRBV5-4, the J call TRBJ2-5; 8 nucleotides match TRBD2. There are 14 residues in the CDR3. Looked up from germline, CDR1 is SGHNT and CDR2 is YYREEE (reference sequence). With 4 bases clipped from V and 4 bases from J, the junction kept 6 bases outside the gene matches. CDR3 region: CASSAGTRVETQYF. CDR3 DNA sequence: TGTGCCAGCAGCGCCGGGACTAGGGTAGAGACCCAGTACTTC.

The V and J genes are TRBV28 and TRBJ2-5; D unclear. Trimming removed 3 bases at V and 0 bases at J, with 8 bases between. CDR3 length: 14 residues. Germline V lookup: CDR1 MDHEN, CDR2 SYDVKM. CDR3 region: CASSFHIHQETQYF. CDR3 DNA sequence: TGTGCCAGCAGTTTCCACATCCACCAAGAGACCCAGTACTTC. The full variable domain, its missing parts supplied by reference TRBV28 and TRBJ2-5, is DVKVTQSSRYLVKRTGEKVFLECVQDMDHENMFWYRQDPGLGLRLIYFSYDVKMKEKGDIPEGYSVSREKKERFSLILESASTNQTSMYLCASSFHIHQETQYFGPGTRLLVL.

The chain joins TRBV7-8 to TRBJ2-1; 8 nucleotides align to TRBD2. Germline V gene data show CDR1 as SGHVS and CDR2 as FQNEAQ. With V trimmed by 5 bases and J by 2 bases, 8 bases remained unmatched. The CDR3 extends over 16 amino acids. The CDR3 reads CASSNPGLGAYNEQFF. Written as DNA, the CDR3 is TGTGCCAGCAGCAACCCGGGACTAGGAGCCTACAATGAGCAGTTCTTC.

The CDR3: CASSNPGRGLEQYF. The CDR3 coding sequence is TGTGCCAGCAGTAACCCCGGCCGAGGCCTCGAGCAGTACTTC. The chain employs TRBV2 and TRBJ2-7, with D unclear. Germline loops: CDR1 SNHLY, CDR2 FYNNEI. V gave up 5 bases and J gave up 6 bases, with 17 bases separating them. The CDR3 is 14 residues long.

J is TRBJ1-4 and V is TRBV18, with D perhaps matching TRBD1 (5 bases). The CDR3 spans 14 residues. V was pared by 8 bases and J by 5 bases, with 15 bases between. Looked up from germline, CDR1 is KGHSH and CDR2 is LQKENI. For the CDR3, the DNA is TGTGCCAGCACACTGGGGCGGTCAAATGAAAAACTGTTTTTT. Protein: CASTLGRSNEKLFF.